This entry lists 22 T cell receptor beta chains sequenced from one sample in a study of cytomegalovirus exposure and HLA in healthy donors (dated by TCRdb to 2017 to 2019). The method behind the library was the immunoSEQ multiplex PCR assay. Held by TCRdb, this immuneACCESS table contains in-frame sequences only and omits some clones. Under half of the omission traces to an unresolved V gene where checked; the cause of the rest is unknown. The sample contains about 270,000 clones, approximately 86% of them found a single time. Together, the top ten hold around 1% of the sample. Sequencing was done on a sample of PBMCs. The receptors were sampled from a woman under 30 in good health and CMV-seronegative.

CDR3 sequence: CASRVGQGATYEQYF. The CDR3 coding sequence is TGTGCCAGCAGGGTGGGGCAGGGGGCAACATACGAGCAGTACTTC. This chain connects TRBV6-1 to TRBJ2-7, with TRBD1 matching 8 bases. Germline V lookup: CDR1 MNHNS, CDR2 SASEGT. After removal of 6 bases from V and 4 bases from J, the junction contained 11 bases not matched to a gene. The CDR3 loop spans 15 amino acids.

The V and J genes are TRBV30 and TRBJ1-6; D unresolved. CDR3 length equals 17 residues. Germline V CDR1 and CDR2: GTSNPN, SVGIG (reference sequence). The V gene lost 3 bases and the J gene lost 0 bases, with 15 bases spanning the gap. CDR3 sequence (DNA): TGTGCCTGGAGCCCCCCAATCGGCGGCTCCTATAATTCACCCCTCCACTTT. This gives the protein CAWSPPIGGSYNSPLHF.

The V call is TRBV7-6, the J call TRBJ2-7; the D is unclear. The V gene lost 3 bases and the J gene lost 2 bases, with 11 bases spanning the gap. This CDR3 has 14 residues. The germline V gene encodes CDR1 SGHVS and CDR2 FNYEAQ. The CDR3 spells CASSFETETYEQYF. The CDR3, as DNA: TGTGCCAGCAGCTTCGAAACTGAAACCTACGAGCAGTACTTC.

This sequence joins TRBV7-2 and TRBJ1-4; 9 bases agree with TRBD1. With 5 bases clipped from V and 12 bases from J, the junction kept 10 bases outside the gene matches. The CDR3 length is 14 residues. The germline V gene encodes CDR1 SGHTA and CDR2 FQGNSA. CDR3 region: CASSLGQGLRELFF. CDR3 sequence (DNA): TGTGCCAGCAGCCTTGGACAGGGGCTAAGAGAACTGTTTTTT.

J is TRBJ2-7 and V is TRBV23-1, with 8 bases aligning to TRBD1. TRBV23-1 is flagged as an ORF with uncertain function. The CDR3 is 15 residues long. V lost 4 bases and J lost 2; bases outside the gene matches: 7. The CDR3 nucleotides read TGCGCCAGCAGTCCCGGACAGGGTAATCCCTACGAGCAGTACTTC. Amino acid sequence: CASSPGQGNPYEQYF.

The sample holds a few counts of this clone. The gene calls are TRBV10-1 and TRBJ2-1; D remains unclear. This CDR3 region has 11 residues. V shed 6 bases and J shed 4 bases, with 4 bases lying between them. Germline CDR1 reads WNHNN; CDR2 reads SYGVQD (reference sequence). Here the CDR3 reads CASSRYNEQFF. CDR3 bases: TGCGCCAGCAGCAGATACAATGAGCAGTTCTTC.

The chain employs TRBV29-1 and TRBJ2-7; a weak D match, TRBD1 (6 bases). The CDR3 is 15 amino acids. Germline CDR1 reads SQVTM; CDR2 reads ANQGSEA. Trimming shortened V by 3 bases and J by 5 bases, and 20 bases separated the two germline ends. CDR3 DNA: TGCAGCGTTGATTGGGACACCGACCCAAAGGACGAGCAGTACTTC. Amino acid sequence: CSVDWDTDPKDEQYF.

The rearrangement uses TRBV5-4 and TRBJ2-7, with 8 bases aligning to TRBD1. Germline CDR1 and CDR2: SGHNT and YYREEE (reference sequence). V lost 4 bases, J lost 1 base, and 7 bases stayed unmatched. CDR3 length: 15 amino acids. Written as DNA, the CDR3 is TGTGCCAGCAGCCCGGGACAGGCGGATTCCTACGAGCAGTACTTC. This translates into CASSPGQADSYEQYF. Based on the CDR3 plus reference TRBV5-4 and TRBJ2-7, the full variable domain is ETGVTQSPTHLIKTRGQQVTLRCSSQSGHNTVSWYQQALGQGPQFIFQYYREEENGRGNFPPRFSGLQFPNYSSELNVNALELDDSALYLCASSPGQADSYEQYFGPGTRLTVT.

The V call is TRBV5-1, the J call TRBJ2-7; D possibly corresponds to TRBD1 (5 bases). Germline CDR1 and CDR2: SGHRS and YFSETQ. Trimming removed 0 bases at V and 4 bases at J, with 11 bases between. The CDR3 is 14 residues long. The CDR3 DNA follows: TGCGCCAGCAGCTTGGCAGGGATCAATTACGAGCAGTACTTC. Translation gives CASSLAGINYEQYF. The variable domain in full, with the rest retrieved from reference TRBV5-1 and TRBJ2-7, is KAGVTQTPRYLIKTRGQQVTLSCSPISGHRSVSWYQQTPGQGLQFLFEYFSETQRNKGNFPGRFSGRQFSNSRSEMNVSTLELGDSALYLCASSLAGINYEQYFGPGTRLTVT.

J is TRBJ2-7 and V is TRBV27; possibly TRBD2 for D (5 bases). CDR1 is MNHEY, CDR2 SMNVEV, per germline (reference sequence). V was pared by 4 bases and J by 3 bases, with 7 bases between. This CDR3 has 12 amino acids. This CDR3 reads CASSSRGYEQYF. CDR3 coding DNA: TGTGCCAGCAGTTCCCGGGGCTACGAGCAGTACTTC.

This chain joins TRBV7-7 and TRBJ2-1; maybe TRBD2 (6 bases). The CDR3 is made up of 13 amino acids. Germline values: CDR1 SSHAT, CDR2 FNYEAQ (reference sequence). V was cut by 4 bases and J by 5 bases, with 9 bases left in between. Written as DNA, the CDR3 is TGTGCCAGCAGCTCGGACTATAACAATGAGCAGTTCTTC. Protein sequence: CASSSDYNNEQFF.

V is TRBV30 and J is TRBJ1-1; D unclear. V was pared by 0 bases and J by 5 bases, with 13 bases between. The germline V gene has CDR1 GTSNPN and CDR2 SVGIG (reference sequence). This CDR3 region has 14 residues. The DNA of the CDR3 is TGTGCCTGGAGTGTGGGTCTCGGGTCGACTGAAGCTTTCTTT. Translated: CAWSVGLGSTEAFF.

This chain joins TRBV28 and TRBJ2-3, with 8 bases lining up with TRBD2. V trimming: 6 bases; J trimming: 7 bases; junction bases outside the gene matches: 9. The CDR3 consists of 14 residues. Germline V gives CDR1 MDHEN, CDR2 SYDVKM. The CDR3 nucleotides are TGTGCCAGCAGCCTAGGCGGGGGGCGGTATACGCAGTATTTT. Translated, it gives CASSLGGGRYTQYF.

The chain uses TRBV29-1 and TRBJ1-2; weak D call: TRBD1 (5 bases). CDR3 length equals 14 residues. The ends were cut back, 6 bases at V and 8 bases at J, with 22 bases in the middle. CDR1 and CDR2 (germline): SQVTM, ANQGSEA. The CDR3 region has the DNA TGCAGCGTGGGGTCCCGGGACCTCGGGGGAGGCTACACCTTC. Protein product: CSVGSRDLGGGYTF.

V is TRBV13 and J is TRBJ2-5, with D possibly being TRBD1 (6 bases). This CDR3 region has 15 residues. Deletions cut 5 bases from V and 5 bases from J, with 18 bases between. Germline V gene lookup returns CDR1 PRHDT and CDR2 FYEKMQ (reference sequence). As DNA, the CDR3 is TGTGCCAGCAGCCGGGACACTGGGGGTGGGGAGACCCAGTACTTC. Residues: CASSRDTGGGETQYF. The full variable domain, with the rest looked up from reference TRBV13 and TRBJ2-5, is AAGVIQSPRHLIKEKRETATLKCYPIPRHDTVYWYQQGPGQDPQFLISFYEKMQSDKGSIPDRFSAQQFSDYHSELNMSSLELGDSALYFCASSRDTGGGETQYFGPGTRLLVL.

The chain uses TRBV2 and TRBJ2-3, with D maybe TRBD2 (5 bases). The CDR3 length is 14 residues. Germline CDR1 reads SNHLY; CDR2 reads FYNNEI. Trimming pared 11 bases from V and 0 bases from J, leaving 15 bases between. The CDR3 is CACQVGASTDTQYF. The CDR3 nucleotides are TGTGCCTGTCAGGTGGGAGCTAGCACAGATACGCAGTATTTT.

V is TRBV4-1 and J is TRBJ2-3; TRBD1 matches 7 bases. V dropped 3 bases and J dropped 1; count of bases not matched to a gene: 7. Germline loops: CDR1 MGHRA, CDR2 YSYEKL. The CDR3 runs to 16 residues. The CDR3 reads CASSHKGQIGTDTQYF. The CDR3 bases are TGCGCCAGCAGCCACAAGGGACAGATTGGCACAGATACGCAGTATTTT.

This chain connects TRBV27 to TRBJ2-3; 10 bases align to TRBD2. The ends lost 4 bases at V and 2 bases at J; junction bases unmatched: 9. CDR1 MNHEY and CDR2 SMNVEV come from the germline V gene (reference sequence). The CDR3 runs 17 residues. The CDR3 coding sequence is TGTGCCAGCAGTTCACCGTCGCTAGCGGGAGTCACAGATACGCAGTATTTT. This gives the protein CASSSPSLAGVTDTQYF.

This rearrangement joins TRBV5-1 to TRBJ1-4; 8 nucleotides align to TRBD1. J gave up 3 bases and V 3 bases, and 4 bases lay outside the gene matches. Germline values: CDR1 SGHRS, CDR2 YFSETQ. The CDR3 totals 15 residues. Here the CDR3 DNA reads TGCGCCAGCAGCTACGGACAGGGCCCTAATGAAAAACTGTTTTTT. This encodes CASSYGQGPNEKLFF.

This chain connects TRBV6-5 to TRBJ2-1, with TRBD1 identical over 7 bases. CDR1 is MNHEY, CDR2 SVGAGI, per germline. The CDR3 runs to 16 residues. The trim removed 1 base at V and 7 bases at J, leaving 10 bases unmatched. The CDR3 nucleotides are TGTGCCAGCAGTTACTTCACAGGGGAAGGGGAAAATGAGCAGTTCTTC. This gives the protein CASSYFTGEGENEQFF.

This chain links TRBV18 with TRBJ2-7; the match to TRBD1 covers 12 bases. Looked up from germline, CDR1 is KGHSH and CDR2 is LQKENI. The CDR3 runs 17 residues. The J segment lost 3 bases and the V segment lost 10 bases, leaving 16 bases of the junction unmatched. DNA of the CDR3: TGTGCCACCTCCATTAATTCCGGGACAGGGGGCGTCTACGAGCAGTACTTC. Its translation: CATSINSGTGGVYEQYF. The variable domain in full, completed from reference TRBV18 and TRBJ2-7, reads NAGVMQNPRHLVRRRGQEARLRCSPMKGHSHVYWYRQLPEEGLKFMVYLQKENIIDESGMPKERFSAEFPKEGPSILRIQQVVRGDSAAYFCATSINSGTGGVYEQYFGPGTRLTVT.

The chain couples TRBV27 to TRBJ2-3, with 7 nucleotides matching TRBD1. The ends lost 7 bases at V and 3 bases at J; junction bases unmatched: 10. Germline-derived CDR1 and CDR2 are MNHEY and SMNVEV (reference sequence). The length of the CDR3 is 15 residues. The CDR3 DNA is TGTGCCAGCAATGACAGGGATCGCGGGACAGATACGCAGTATTTT. It specifies CASNDRDRGTDTQYF.